This record concerns one T cell receptor beta chain sequence. The antigen remains unidentified. The data were obtained in a study of shared clonotypes between healthy human individuals. Findings and caveats of the study: Only blood was sampled; tissue repertoires likely differ. Generally, estimated richness proved larger in naive subsets than it did in memory subsets. Non-shared clonotypes showed lower generation probabilities than clonotypes common to all four donors.

Some clones are missing from TCRdb's copy, which holds only in-frame ones; the method was immunoSEQ multiplex PCR. The repertoire consists of millions of clones, with around nine tenths occurring once and the leading ten covering under 0.15%. The receptor's source is a man aged 18 to 29 in good health. The specimen sequenced was naive CD4+ T cells sorted from blood. The subset was: CD45RA+ positively selected.

Here the CDR3 reads CAGFHLNTEAFF. CDR3 nucleotide sequence: TGTGCCGGCTTTCACTTAAACACTGAAGCTTTCTTT. The rearrangement links TRBV21-1 to TRBJ1-1. TRBV21-1 is annotated as a pseudogene. There are 12 residues in the CDR3.